This TCR beta chain was obtained from a study of blood T cell repertoires in COVID-19. Whole-study context: COVID-19 samples from acute and convalescent phases originated in the United States, Italy and Spain. PBMCs, B-cell-depleted T cells, or T cells were the source of the cDNA or gDNA that made up the material.

Seattle's cohort entered during active infection and was followed longitudinally. This clone was seen a few times. The authors' processing: Amplifying reference gene primers gave estimates of nucleated cell counts. Clones were sequenced by immunoSEQ multiplex PCR, and TCRdb holds only the in-frame ones, with some missing. V, J and clone size derive from that table, while D and trimming were established from the DNA sequence. The sample includes about 180,000 clones, around 80% of them seen just once. Germline values: CDR1 MGHRA, CDR2 YSYEKL. The CDR3 runs 16 residues. V shed 4 bases and J 6 bases; nucleotides not matched to a gene: 13.

Sequenced: peripheral blood. The receptor's source is a woman between 35 and 50 years old with COVID-19, enrolled during active disease. This chain links TRBV4-1 with TRBJ1-2; 8 bases map to TRBD1. The CDR3 protein is CASSRLGIQGANGYTF. The CDR3 DNA follows: TGCGCCAGCAGCCGCCTGGGAATTCAGGGGGCAAATGGCTACACCTTC.